This TCR beta chain was sequenced during a study of T cells after somatic rescue of genetic block. Clones were read by immunoSEQ multiplex PCR, and TCRdb kept only the in-frame ones, dropping some. There are fewer than 150,000 clones in the sample; about 90% occur only once, and around 1.5% lies in the top ten. CDR1 is SQVTM and CDR2 is ANQGSEA in the germline V gene. Germline trimming cut 7 bases from V and 3 bases from J; bases unmatched to any gene: 1. CDR3 length: 12 amino acids. The sample comprised peripheral blood mononuclear cells (PBMCs). This receptor was identified in a woman younger than 30. This chain links TRBV29-1 with TRBJ1-4; 8 positions agree with TRBD1. In nucleotides, the CDR3 is TGCAGCGGCAGGGGGCCTAATGAAAAACTGTTTTTT. Amino acids: CSGRGPNEKLFF.